This T cell receptor beta chain was sequenced in a study of shared clonotypes between healthy human individuals. Study-level points and caveats: Generation probabilities of non-shared clonotypes were lower (relative to those shared by all four donors).

Note on this clone: Antigen: not known.

This CDR3 region has 12 residues. Germline assignment: CDR1 MNHNY and CDR2 SVGAGI (reference sequence). Between the trimmed V and J ends, which lost 5 bases and 5 bases, there was a span of 10 bases. Using immunoSEQ multiplex PCR, the repertoire was profiled, and TCRdb retains in-frame clones only, with some absent. This table holds fewer than 1.6 million clones, 98% found once. The TCR was taken from a man aged 25 to 45 in good health. The sample comprised naive CD4+ T cells sorted from blood. Subset indicated: CD45RA+ positively selected. The V gene is TRBV6-6, the J gene TRBJ2-7; no clear D gene. The CDR3 spells CASSQQVDEQYF. DNA for the CDR3: TGTGCCAGCAGTCAACAAGTGGACGAGCAGTACTTC.